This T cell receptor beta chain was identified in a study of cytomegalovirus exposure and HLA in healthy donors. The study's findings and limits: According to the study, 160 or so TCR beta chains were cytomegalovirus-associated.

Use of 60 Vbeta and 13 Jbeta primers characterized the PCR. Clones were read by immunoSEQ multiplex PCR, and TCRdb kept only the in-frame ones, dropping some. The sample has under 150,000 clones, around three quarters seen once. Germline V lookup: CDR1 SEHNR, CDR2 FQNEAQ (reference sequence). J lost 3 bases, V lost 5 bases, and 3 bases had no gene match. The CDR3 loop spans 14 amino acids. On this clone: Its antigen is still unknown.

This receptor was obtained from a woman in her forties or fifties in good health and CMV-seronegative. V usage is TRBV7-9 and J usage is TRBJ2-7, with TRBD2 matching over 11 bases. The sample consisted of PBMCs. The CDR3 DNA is TGTGCCAGCAGCACGACTAGCGGGGACTACGAGCAGTACGTC. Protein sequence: CASSTTSGDYEQYV.